The present T cell receptor (beta chain) was sequenced within a study of blood T cell repertoires in COVID-19. This CDR3 comprises 14 residues. Germline CDR1 reads SGDLS; CDR2 reads YYNGEE. The V segment lost 0 bases and the J segment 5 bases; nucleotides outside the gene matches: 3. Recruitment covered about 25 US areas and drew participants whose ages spanned roughly 18 to 100 years. Libraries were prepared by immunoSEQ multiplex PCR; TCRdb keeps only in-frame clonotypes and omits some of them. The top ten hold 2.5% to 3.5% of the sample, which has about 140,000 clones, over 75% seen once. Source material: PBMCs or T cells enriched from blood (not recorded which). The rearrangement joins TRBV9 to TRBJ1-1, with 8 positions matching TRBD1. The TCR sequence derives from a woman between 50 and 59 years old who had recovered from COVID-19. In nucleotides, the CDR3 is TGTGCCAGCAGCGTAGGACAGGGGTCTACTGAAGCTTTCTTT. It yields the protein CASSVGQGSTEAFF. Combining the CDR3 with reference TRBV9 and TRBJ1-1 gives the whole variable domain DSGVTQTPKHLITATGQRVTLRCSPRSGDLSVYWYQQSLDQGLQFLIQYYNGEERAKGNILERFSAQQFPDLHSELNLSSLELGDSALYFCASSVGQGSTEAFFGQGTRLTVV.